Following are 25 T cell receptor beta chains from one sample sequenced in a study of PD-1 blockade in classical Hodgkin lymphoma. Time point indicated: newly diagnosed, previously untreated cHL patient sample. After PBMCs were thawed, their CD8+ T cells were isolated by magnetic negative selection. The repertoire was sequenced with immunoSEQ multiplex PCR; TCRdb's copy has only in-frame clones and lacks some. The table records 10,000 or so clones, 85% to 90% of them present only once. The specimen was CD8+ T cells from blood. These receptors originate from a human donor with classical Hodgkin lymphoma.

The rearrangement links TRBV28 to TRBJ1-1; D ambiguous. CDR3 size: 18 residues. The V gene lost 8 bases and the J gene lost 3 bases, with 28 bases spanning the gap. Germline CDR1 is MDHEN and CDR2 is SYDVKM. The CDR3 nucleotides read TGTGCCAGCTTAACCTTCAGTCTGGGTGGCCTCGCGGACACTGAAGCTTTCTTT. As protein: CASLTFSLGGLADTEAFF.

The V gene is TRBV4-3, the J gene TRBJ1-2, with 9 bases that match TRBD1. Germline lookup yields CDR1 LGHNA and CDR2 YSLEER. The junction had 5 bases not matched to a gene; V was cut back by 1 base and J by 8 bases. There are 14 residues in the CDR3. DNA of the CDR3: TGCGCCAGCAGCCAAGGGACAGGGGCAGTCGGCTACACCTTC. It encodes CASSQGTGAVGYTF.

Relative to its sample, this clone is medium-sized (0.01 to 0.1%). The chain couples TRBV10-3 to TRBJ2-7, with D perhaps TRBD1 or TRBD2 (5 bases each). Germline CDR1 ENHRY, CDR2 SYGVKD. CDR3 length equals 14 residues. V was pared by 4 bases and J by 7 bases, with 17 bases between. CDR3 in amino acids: CAISGLGERREQYF. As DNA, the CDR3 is TGTGCCATCAGTGGCCTGGGGGAGCGTAGGGAGCAGTACTTC.

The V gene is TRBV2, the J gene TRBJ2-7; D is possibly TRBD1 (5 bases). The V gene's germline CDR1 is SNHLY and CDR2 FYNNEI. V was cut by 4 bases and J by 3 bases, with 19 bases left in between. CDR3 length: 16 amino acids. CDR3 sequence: CASSGTRYGLGYEQYF. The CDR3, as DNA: TGTGCCAGCAGTGGGACAAGATACGGTTTAGGCTACGAGCAGTACTTC.

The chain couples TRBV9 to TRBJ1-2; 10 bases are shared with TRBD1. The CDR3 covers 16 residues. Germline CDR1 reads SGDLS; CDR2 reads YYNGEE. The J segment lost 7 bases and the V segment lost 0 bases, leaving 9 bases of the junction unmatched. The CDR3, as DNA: TGTGCCAGCAGCGTAGCGGGGGGGACAGGGGATATTGGCTACACCTTC. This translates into CASSVAGGTGDIGYTF.

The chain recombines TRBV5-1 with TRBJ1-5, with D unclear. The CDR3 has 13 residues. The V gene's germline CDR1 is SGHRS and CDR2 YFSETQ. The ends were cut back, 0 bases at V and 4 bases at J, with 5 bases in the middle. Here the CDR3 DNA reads TGCGCCAGCAGCTTGGGACGTAATCAGCCCCAGCATTTT. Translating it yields CASSLGRNQPQHF.

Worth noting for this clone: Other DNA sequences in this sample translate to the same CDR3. CDR3 sequence reads: CASSLLAGSYEQYF. CDR3 DNA: TGTGCCAGCAGCTTATTAGCGGGCTCCTACGAGCAGTACTTC. The rearrangement links TRBV7-6 to TRBJ2-7, with TRBD2 identical over 7 bases. CDR3 length: 14 amino acids. Germline V CDR1 and CDR2: SGHVS, FNYEAQ. V dropped 2 bases and J dropped 0; count of bases not matched to a gene: 1.

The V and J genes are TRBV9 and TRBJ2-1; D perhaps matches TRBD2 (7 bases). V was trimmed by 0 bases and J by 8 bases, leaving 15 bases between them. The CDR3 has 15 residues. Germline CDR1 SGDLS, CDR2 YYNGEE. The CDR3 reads CASSVGWGGEDEQFF. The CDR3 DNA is TGTGCCAGCAGCGTAGGTTGGGGGGGCGAGGATGAGCAGTTCTTC.

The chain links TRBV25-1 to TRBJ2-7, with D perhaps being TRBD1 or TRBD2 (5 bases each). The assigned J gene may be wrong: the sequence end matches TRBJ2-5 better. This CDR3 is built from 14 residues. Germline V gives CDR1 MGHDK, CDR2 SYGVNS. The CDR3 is CASSEGAEGETQYF. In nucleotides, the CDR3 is TGTGCCAGCAGTGAAGGGGCCGAGGGAGAGACCCAGTACTTC.

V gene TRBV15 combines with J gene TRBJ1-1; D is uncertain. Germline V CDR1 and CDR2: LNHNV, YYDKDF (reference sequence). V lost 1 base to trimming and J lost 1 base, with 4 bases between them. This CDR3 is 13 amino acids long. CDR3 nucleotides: TGTGCCACCAGCAGAGTGGGGAACACTGAAGCTTTCTTT. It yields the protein CATSRVGNTEAFF.

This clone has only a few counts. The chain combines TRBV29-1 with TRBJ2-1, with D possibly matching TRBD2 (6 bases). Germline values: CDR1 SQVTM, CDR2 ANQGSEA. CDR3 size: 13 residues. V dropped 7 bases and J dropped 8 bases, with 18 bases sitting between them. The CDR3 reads CSALGGLGDEQFF. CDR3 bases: TGCAGCGCACTGGGGGGTCTGGGGGATGAGCAGTTCTTC.

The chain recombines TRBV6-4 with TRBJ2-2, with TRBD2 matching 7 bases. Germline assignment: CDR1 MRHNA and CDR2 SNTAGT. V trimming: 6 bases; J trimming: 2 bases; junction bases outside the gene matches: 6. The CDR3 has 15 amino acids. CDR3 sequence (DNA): TGTGCCAGCAGCGGGGGAGGGACTAACACCGGGGAGCTGTTTTTT. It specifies CASSGGGTNTGELFF.

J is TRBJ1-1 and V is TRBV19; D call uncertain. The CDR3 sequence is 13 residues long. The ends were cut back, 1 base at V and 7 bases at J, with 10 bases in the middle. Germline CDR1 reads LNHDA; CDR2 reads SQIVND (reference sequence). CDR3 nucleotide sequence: TGTGCCAGTAGTATAGTCGCCGGCCGTGAAGCTTTCTTT. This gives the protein CASSIVAGREAFF. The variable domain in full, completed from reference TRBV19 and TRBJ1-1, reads DGGITQSPKYLFRKEGQNVTLSCEQNLNHDAMYWYRQDPGQGLRLIYYSQIVNDFQKGDIAEGYSVSREKKESFPLTVTSAQKNPTAFYLCASSIVAGREAFFGQGTRLTVV.

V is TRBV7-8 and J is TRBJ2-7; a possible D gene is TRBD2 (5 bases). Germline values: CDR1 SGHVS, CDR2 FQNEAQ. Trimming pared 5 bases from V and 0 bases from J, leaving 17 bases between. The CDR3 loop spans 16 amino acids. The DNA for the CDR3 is TGTGCCAGCAGCCCCCGAGCGGAAAGAATCTCCTACGAGCAGTACTTC. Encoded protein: CASSPRAERISYEQYF.

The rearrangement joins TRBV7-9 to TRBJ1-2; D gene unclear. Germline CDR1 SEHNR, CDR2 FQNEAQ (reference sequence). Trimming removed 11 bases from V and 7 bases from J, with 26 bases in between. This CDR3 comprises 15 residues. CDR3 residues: CAQQWPIGRFPGYTF. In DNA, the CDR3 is TGTGCCCAACAGTGGCCCATTGGCAGGTTTCCTGGCTACACCTTC.

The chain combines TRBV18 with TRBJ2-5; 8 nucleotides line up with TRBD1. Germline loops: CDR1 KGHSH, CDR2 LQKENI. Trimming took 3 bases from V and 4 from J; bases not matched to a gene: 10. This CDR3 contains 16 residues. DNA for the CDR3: TGTGCCAGCTCACCGCCCCCGGACAGGGATCGAGAGACCCAGTACTTC. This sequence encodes CASSPPPDRDRETQYF.

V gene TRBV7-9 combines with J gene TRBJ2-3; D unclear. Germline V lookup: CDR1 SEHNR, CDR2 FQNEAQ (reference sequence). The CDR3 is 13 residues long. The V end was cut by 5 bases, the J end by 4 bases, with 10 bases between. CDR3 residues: CASSRRLSDTQYF. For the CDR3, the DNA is TGTGCCAGCAGCCGCCGCCTCTCAGATACGCAGTATTTT.

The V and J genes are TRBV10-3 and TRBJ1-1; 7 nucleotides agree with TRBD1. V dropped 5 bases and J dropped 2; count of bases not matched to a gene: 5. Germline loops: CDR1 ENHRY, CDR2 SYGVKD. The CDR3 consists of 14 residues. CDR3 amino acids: CAISPGTANTEAFF. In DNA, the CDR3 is TGTGCCATCAGTCCGGGGACAGCTAACACTGAAGCTTTCTTT.

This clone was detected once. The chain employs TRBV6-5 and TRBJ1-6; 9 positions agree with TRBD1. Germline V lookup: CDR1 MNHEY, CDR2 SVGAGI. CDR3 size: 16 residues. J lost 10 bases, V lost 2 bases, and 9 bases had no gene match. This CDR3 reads CASSYVRQGVRSPLHF. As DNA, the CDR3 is TGTGCCAGCAGTTACGTTCGACAGGGGGTTAGATCACCCCTCCACTTT.

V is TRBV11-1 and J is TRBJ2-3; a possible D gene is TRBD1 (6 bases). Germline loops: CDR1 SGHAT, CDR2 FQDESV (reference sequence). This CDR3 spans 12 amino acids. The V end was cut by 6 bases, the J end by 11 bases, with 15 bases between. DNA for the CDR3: TGTGCCAGCAGTCACAGGGAAATTGAGCAGTATTTT. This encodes CASSHREIEQYF.

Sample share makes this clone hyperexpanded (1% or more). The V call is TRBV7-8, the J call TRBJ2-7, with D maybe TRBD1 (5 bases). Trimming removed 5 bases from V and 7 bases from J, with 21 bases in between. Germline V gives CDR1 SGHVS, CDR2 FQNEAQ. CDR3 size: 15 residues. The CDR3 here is CASSLGVGIFREQYF. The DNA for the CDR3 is TGTGCCAGCAGCCTAGGGGTAGGGATCTTCAGGGAGCAGTACTTC.

The CDR3 loop reads CASSQSQGMDSYNEQFF. CDR3 nucleotides: TGCGCCAGCAGCCAATCACAGGGGATGGACTCCTACAATGAGCAGTTCTTC. This chain connects TRBV4-1 to TRBJ2-1; TRBD1 aligns across 7 bases. Trimming cost V 2 bases and J 0 bases; bases outside gene matches: 7. This CDR3 is built from 17 residues. CDR1 and CDR2 from the germline V gene are MGHRA and YSYEKL.

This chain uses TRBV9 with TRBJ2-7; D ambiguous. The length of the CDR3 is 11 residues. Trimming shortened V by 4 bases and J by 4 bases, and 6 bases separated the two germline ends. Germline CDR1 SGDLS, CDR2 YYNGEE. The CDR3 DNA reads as TGTGCCAGCAGCCCGGGTTACGAGCAGTACTTC. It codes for CASSPGYEQYF.

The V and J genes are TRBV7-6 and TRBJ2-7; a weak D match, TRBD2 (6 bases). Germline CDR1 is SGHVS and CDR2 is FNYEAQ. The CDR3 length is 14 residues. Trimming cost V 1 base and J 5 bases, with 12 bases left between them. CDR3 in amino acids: CASSLGTMGHEQYF. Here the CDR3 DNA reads TGTGCCAGCAGCTTAGGGACTATGGGCCACGAGCAGTACTTC.

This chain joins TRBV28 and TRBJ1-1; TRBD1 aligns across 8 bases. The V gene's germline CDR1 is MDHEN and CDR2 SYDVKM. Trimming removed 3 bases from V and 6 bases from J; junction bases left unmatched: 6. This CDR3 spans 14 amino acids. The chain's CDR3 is CASSFDRGQAEAFF. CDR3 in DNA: TGTGCCAGCAGTTTTGACAGGGGACAGGCTGAAGCTTTCTTT.